The rows below give T cell receptor beta chains drawn from one sample of a study of PD-L1 blockade in urothelial cancer. The method was immunoSEQ multiplex PCR; TCRdb's version includes in-frame clones alone and lacks a portion of them. The table has about 88,000 clones, around 92% seen once. The sequencing here drew on PBMCs, taken around atezolizumab (anti-PD-L1) treatment. The receptors originated from a woman older than 75 with urothelial cancer. Both conserved end residues are part of each CDR3. The D gene is left open where the match is weak. Only part of the rows carry a size: once, few, many, or a class if the clone is expanded.

>-|14|TRBV5-1|TRBJ1-4|TRBD1
CASSWTGGGEKLFF
TGCGCCAGCAGCTGGACAGGGGGAGGTGAAAAACTGTTTTTT
>-|13|TRBV7-9|TRBJ1-2|-
CASSLPGGGGYTF
TGTGCCAGCAGCTTACCGGGGGGCGGGGGCTACACCTTC
>-|15|TRBV18|TRBJ2-7|-
CASSSPTGFMEEQYF
TGTGCCAGCTCATCACCGACAGGCTTTATGGAAGAGCAGTACTTC
>-|16|TRBV5-1|TRBJ2-7|TRBD2
CASSLDVAGELFEQYF
TGCGCCAGCAGCTTAGACGTAGCGGGAGAGCTTTTCGAGCAGTACTTC
>-|16|TRBV25-1|TRBJ2-3|TRBD2
CASSEGLAGPTDTQYF
TGTGCCAGCAGTGAAGGGCTAGCGGGACCTACAGATACGCAGTATTTT
>-|13|TRBV28|TRBJ1-3|-
CASSLSGRNTIYF
TGTGCCAGCAGTTTATCCGGGAGAAACACCATATATTTT
>-|14|TRBV19|TRBJ1-2|-
CASLGQPPDYGYTF
TGTGCCAGCCTTGGACAGCCACCAGACTATGGCTACACCTTC
>once|15|TRBV19|TRBJ1-4|TRBD1
CASGTGGAKHEKLFF
TGTGCCAGCGGGACAGGGGGAGCTAAGCATGAAAAACTGTTTTTT
>-|14|TRBV9|TRBJ1-1|-
CASSVAVMNTEAFF
TGTGCCAGCAGCGTAGCGGTCATGAACACTGAAGCTTTCTTT
>-|13|TRBV7-2|TRBJ2-7|-
CASSLERIYEQYF
TGTGCCAGCAGCTTAGAGAGGATCTACGAGCAGTACTTC
>-|15|TRBV7-2|TRBJ1-1|-
CASSLVPGVETEAFF
TGTGCCAGCAGCTTAGTTCCAGGGGTGGAAACTGAAGCTTTCTTT
>-|15|TRBV9|TRBJ2-7|TRBD1
CASSAGQGSSYEQYF
TGTGCCAGCAGCGCCGGACAGGGTAGCTCCTACGAGCAGTACTTC
>-|17|TRBV18|TRBJ1-2|-
CASSPLGGERSPYGYTF
TGTGCCAGCTCACCTCTCGGGGGGGAACGAAGCCCCTATGGCTACACCTTC
>-|14|TRBV5-1|TRBJ2-7|-
CASSLTPRSYEQYF
TGCGCCAGCAGCTTGACTCCGCGGTCCTACGAGCAGTACTTC
>-|14|TRBV27|TRBJ1-1|TRBD1
CASSPIPGQSEAFF
TGTGCCAGCAGTCCTATCCCGGGACAGAGTGAAGCTTTCTTT
>-|12|TRBV6-6|TRBJ2-5|-
CASRKGQETQYF
TGTGCCAGCCGAAAGGGGCAGGAGACCCAGTACTTC
>-|12|TRBV29-1|TRBJ2-7|-
CSVEGRAYEQYF
TGCAGCGTTGAAGGCAGGGCCTACGAGCAGTACTTC
>-|15|TRBV27|TRBJ2-7|TRBD1
CASSLSRQGVYEQYF
TGTGCCAGCAGTTTATCCCGACAGGGGGTTTACGAGCAGTACTTC
>-|15|TRBV7-9|TRBJ2-3|TRBD2
CASSLAEGLPYTQYF
TGTGCCAGCAGCTTAGCTGAGGGACTACCATATACGCAGTATTTT
>-|15|TRBV7-8|TRBJ2-7|TRBD2
CASRPIAGVRYEQYF
TGTGCCAGCAGACCTATAGCGGGAGTCAGGTACGAGCAGTACTTC
>-|16|TRBV11-2|TRBJ2-7|-
CASSLPPTGNSYEQYF
TGTGCCAGCAGCTTGCCTCCGACCGGGAACTCCTACGAGCAGTACTTC
>few|13|TRBV7-9|TRBJ2-1|-
CASSFATYNEQFF
TGTGCCAGCAGCTTTGCGACTTACAATGAGCAGTTCTTC
>-|14|TRBV28|TRBJ1-5|TRBD1
CASSLAGGSQPQHF
TGTGCCAGCAGTTTGGCAGGGGGCTCTCAGCCCCAGCATTTT
>-|15|TRBV28|TRBJ2-7|-
CASSSFQASLNEQYF
TGTGCCAGCAGTTCCTTTCAGGCTAGCTTGAACGAGCAGTACTTC
>-|16|TRBV27|TRBJ2-2|-
CASSPITRPNTGELFF
TGTGCCAGCAGTCCCATCACTAGGCCGAACACCGGGGAGCTGTTTTTT
>-|15|TRBV19|TRBJ2-7|-
CASSIALLRESEQYF
TGTGCCAGTAGTATAGCCCTACTCAGGGAAAGTGAGCAGTACTTC
>-|13|TRBV6-1|TRBJ2-7|-
CASSDRGSYEQYF
TGTGCCAGCAGTGACCGGGGGAGCTACGAGCAGTACTTC
>-|11|TRBV20-1|TRBJ2-3|-
CSARAQDTQYF
TGCAGTGCTAGGGCACAAGATACGCAGTATTTT
>-|14|TRBV5-1|TRBJ2-1|TRBD2
CASSLRAGGNEQFF
TGCGCCAGCAGCTTGCGGGCGGGAGGCAATGAGCAGTTCTTC
>-|18|TRBV4-2|TRBJ1-4|TRBD1
CASSVRDRGVRANEKLFF
TGTGCCAGCAGCGTTCGGGACAGGGGGGTAAGGGCTAATGAAAAACTGTTTTTT
>once|15|TRBV9|TRBJ1-1|-
CASSRTRGPNTEAFF
TGTGCCAGCAGCAGAACCAGGGGACCGAACACTGAAGCTTTCTTT
>-|16|TRBV14|TRBJ1-1|TRBD1
CASSRLGQGGNTEAFF
TGTGCCAGCAGCCGCTTGGGACAGGGGGGCAACACTGAAGCTTTCTTT
>-|15|TRBV2|TRBJ2-3|-
CASSRQAASTDTQYF
TGTGCCAGCAGCCGACAGGCTGCTAGCACAGATACGCAGTATTTT
>-|18|TRBV7-9|TRBJ1-4|TRBD1
CASSRTGVKGATNEKLFF
TGTGCCAGCAGCCGGACAGGGGTTAAAGGGGCAACTAATGAAAAACTGTTTTTT
>-|11|TRBV6-5|TRBJ1-1|-
CASSYSGLAFF
TGTGCCAGCAGTTATTCAGGGTTAGCTTTCTTT
>-|15|TRBV4-2|TRBJ2-1|TRBD2
CASSQVAGLSNEQFF
TGTGCCAGCAGCCAAGTAGCGGGGTTGAGTAATGAGCAGTTCTTC
>-|14|TRBV15|TRBJ1-1|-
CATSRVDSSTEAFF
TGTGCCACCAGCAGAGTGGACAGTAGCACTGAAGCTTTCTTT
>few|16|TRBV5-1|TRBJ1-1|-
CASSLEVGGLSTEAFF
TGCGCCAGCAGCTTGGAGGTCGGGGGGCTGAGCACTGAAGCTTTCTTT
>-|12|TRBV25-1|TRBJ1-2|-
CASRGGRYGYTF
TGTGCCAGCAGGGGAGGCCGGTATGGCTACACCTTC
>-|14|TRBV19|TRBJ1-1|-
CASSMRETNTEAFF
TGTGCCAGTAGTATGAGGGAAACGAACACTGAAGCTTTCTTT
>-|12|TRBV28|TRBJ2-7|-
CASSHTPVEQYF
TGTGCCAGCAGCCACACACCCGTCGAGCAGTACTTC
>-|10|TRBV20-1|TRBJ1-5|-
CSATFRGEHF
TGCAGTGCTACGTTTCGGGGGGAGCATTTT
>-|14|TRBV5-1|TRBJ1-4|TRBD1
CASTRDSKDEKLFF
TGCGCCAGCACCCGGGACAGCAAAGATGAAAAACTGTTTTTT
>-|13|TRBV7-2|TRBJ2-1|-
CASSLYTVNEQFF
TGTGCCAGCAGCTTATATACTGTCAATGAGCAGTTCTTC
>-|15|TRBV5-1|TRBJ2-5|TRBD2
CASSLDGRELGTQYF
TGCGCCAGCAGCTTGGATGGGAGGGAGCTGGGGACCCAGTACTTC
>-|13|TRBV2|TRBJ2-1|-
CASRPERANEQFF
TGTGCCAGCAGGCCAGAGCGAGCCAATGAGCAGTTCTTC
>-|16|TRBV5-4|TRBJ2-1|TRBD2
CASSLGTSGTKNEQFF
TGTGCCAGCAGCCTCGGGACTAGCGGGACGAAAAATGAGCAGTTCTTC
>-|13|TRBV9|TRBJ1-2|-
CASRDFRGWGYTF
TGTGCCAGCAGGGACTTCAGGGGTTGGGGCTACACCTTC
>-|13|TRBV4-1|TRBJ2-5|-
CASSQGQWETQYF
TGCGCCAGCAGCCAAGGACAGTGGGAGACCCAGTACTTC
>-|18|TRBV27|TRBJ2-1|-
CASSFQGIPERGYNEQFF
TGTGCCAGCAGTTTTCAGGGGATACCCGAGCGGGGCTACAATGAGCAGTTCTTC
>-|15|TRBV25-1|TRBJ2-2|TRBD1
CASSEGTGWTGELFF
TGTGCCAGCAGTGAAGGGACAGGTTGGACCGGGGAGCTGTTTTTT
>few|16|TRBV5-1|TRBJ2-1|-
CASSQTADPLYNEQFF
TGCGCCAGCAGTCAGACAGCCGACCCCCTCTACAATGAGCAGTTCTTC
>once|14|TRBV28|TRBJ2-7|-
CASSLSGQIYEQYF
TGTGCCAGCAGTTTATCCGGACAGATCTACGAGCAGTACTTC